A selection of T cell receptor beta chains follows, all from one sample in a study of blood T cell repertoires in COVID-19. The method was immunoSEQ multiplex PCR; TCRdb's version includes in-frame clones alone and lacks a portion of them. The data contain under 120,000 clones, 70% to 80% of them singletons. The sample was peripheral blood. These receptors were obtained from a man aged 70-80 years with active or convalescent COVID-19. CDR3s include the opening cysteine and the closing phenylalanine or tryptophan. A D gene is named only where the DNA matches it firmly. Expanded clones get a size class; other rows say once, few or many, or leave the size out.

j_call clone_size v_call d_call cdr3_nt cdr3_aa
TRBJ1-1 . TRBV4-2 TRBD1 TGTGCCAGCAGCCGCCAAGTGCGGGGACAGGGCGCCACTGAAGCTTTCTTT CASSRQVRGQGATEAFF
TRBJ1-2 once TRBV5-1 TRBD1 TGCGCCAGCAGCCCAGGAGGACAGGGGGTCTACACCTTC CASSPGGQGVYTF
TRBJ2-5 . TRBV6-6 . TGTGCCAGCAAACAGGGTGGAGAGACCCAGTACTTC CASKQGGETQYF
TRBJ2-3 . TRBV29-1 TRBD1 TGCAGCGTTGACAGGGGGTCGAGCACAGATACGCAGTATTTT CSVDRGSSTDTQYF
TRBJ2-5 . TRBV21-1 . TGTGCCAGCAGCAAAGTTCGGTCCTTAAGGACTCCGTACCAAGAGACCCAGTACTTC CASSKVRSLRTPYQETQYF
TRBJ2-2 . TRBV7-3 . TGTGCCAGCAGCCTCCAGGGGTTTGGAGGGGAGCTGTTTTTT CASSLQGFGGELFF
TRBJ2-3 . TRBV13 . TGTGCCAGCAGCTTAGGCCTCGCTAGCGTCAGCACAGATACGCAGTATTTT CASSLGLASVSTDTQYF
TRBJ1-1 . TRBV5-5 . TGTGCCAGCAGCTTGGGAGGGCTCTCTGAAGCTTTCTTT CASSLGGLSEAFF
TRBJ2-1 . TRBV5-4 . TGTGCCAGCAGCTTGGGTCTAAATTACAATGAGCAGTTCTTC CASSLGLNYNEQFF
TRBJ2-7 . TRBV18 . TGTGCCAGCTCACCACCGAGTTTCCGCTACGAGCAGTACTTC CASSPPSFRYEQYF
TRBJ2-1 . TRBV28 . TGTGCCAGCGTGACGAGCGGAGGTGGGGACTCCTACAATGAGCAGTTCTTC CASVTSGGGDSYNEQFF
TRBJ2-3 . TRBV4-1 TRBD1 TGCGCCAGCAGCCGCATGGGACAGGGGACGGGTGTAGATACGCAGTATTTT CASSRMGQGTGVDTQYF
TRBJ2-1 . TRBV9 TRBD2 TGTGCCAGCAGCACCGGGACTAGCGGCAACAATGAGCAGTTCTTC CASSTGTSGNNEQFF
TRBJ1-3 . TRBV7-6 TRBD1 TGTGCCAGCAGCTTAATGGCCGGACAGGGGGCTCCCGGAAACACCATATATTTT CASSLMAGQGAPGNTIYF
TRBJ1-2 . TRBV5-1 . TGCGCCAGCAGCGCTGGGACTACTAGCTATGGCTACACCTTC CASSAGTTSYGYTF
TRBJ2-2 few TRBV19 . TGTGCCAGTAGTATAGATTGGAGAGGGTCGCGCACCGGGGAGCTGTTTTTT CASSIDWRGSRTGELFF
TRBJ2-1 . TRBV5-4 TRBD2 TGTGCCAGCAGCTTCGGGACTAGCGGGAGTCCCTTAAACTACAATGAGCAGTTCTTC CASSFGTSGSPLNYNEQFF
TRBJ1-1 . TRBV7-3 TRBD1 TGTGCCAGCAGCTTGCACAGGGGGGCTGAAGCTTTCTTT CASSLHRGAEAFF
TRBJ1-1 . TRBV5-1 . TGCGCCAGCAGAAAAGAACAGGGCCTGAACACTGAAGCTTTCTTT CASRKEQGLNTEAFF
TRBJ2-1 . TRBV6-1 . TGTGCCAGCAGTGACACGGGACTGAAGAATGAGCAGTTCTTC CASSDTGLKNEQFF
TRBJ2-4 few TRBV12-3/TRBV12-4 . TGTGCCAGCTCTTGGGGGGACATTCAGTACTTC CASSWGDIQYF
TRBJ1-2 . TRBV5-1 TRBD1 TGCGCCAGCAGCTTACTATCGGGACAGGTAGACTATGGCTACACCTTC CASSLLSGQVDYGYTF
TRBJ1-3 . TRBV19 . TGTGCCACTACCCTGGGAAACACCATATATTTT CATTLGNTIYF
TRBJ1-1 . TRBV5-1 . TGCGCCAGCAGCTTGAGAAGCTCAATTTTCTTGAACACTGAAGCTTTCTTT CASSLRSSIFLNTEAFF
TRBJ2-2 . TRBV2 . TGTGCCAGCAGGGACACGCAGAACACCGGGGAGCTGTTTTTT CASRDTQNTGELFF